These 26 T cell receptor beta chains originate from one sample sequenced in a study of OX40 agonist ivuxolimab in advanced cancers. Measured with immunoSEQ multiplex PCR; TCRdb has only the in-frame clones, and not every one. The sample holds 99,000 or so clones, around 94% seen once. Sequencing was performed on CD4+ or CD8+ T cells sorted from blood, taken in a trial of the OX40 agonist ivuxolimab. The receptor set was obtained from an adult with an advanced solid tumor such as melanoma, head and neck, liver or kidney cancer.

V usage is TRBV4-1 and J usage is TRBJ1-1; D is uncertain. In germline, CDR1 is MGHRA, CDR2 YSYEKL. Trimming pared 0 bases from V and 10 bases from J, leaving 12 bases between. This CDR3 is built from 13 residues. CDR3 sequence (DNA): TGCGCCAGCAGCCAAGATGGAGGGATTGGAGCTTTCTTT. Translated, it gives CASSQDGGIGAFF.

V gene TRBV4-2 combines with J gene TRBJ1-2; no firm D call. The CDR3 loop spans 13 amino acids. V shed 5 bases and J shed 8 bases, with 15 bases lying between them. The germline CDR1 and CDR2 sequences are LGHNA and YNFKEQ. The CDR3 spells CASSAPDSRGYTF. The CDR3 DNA follows: TGTGCCAGCAGCGCCCCCGATAGTCGGGGCTACACCTTC.

The rearrangement joins TRBV7-9 to TRBJ2-1; no clear D gene. The V gene lost 1 base and the J gene lost 12 bases, with 10 bases spanning the gap. Germline CDR1 reads SEHNR; CDR2 reads FQNEAQ (reference sequence). The length of the CDR3 is 12 residues. The CDR3 spells CASSLDAGRQFF. CDR3 coding DNA: TGTGCCAGCAGCTTAGATGCTGGAAGGCAGTTCTTC.

This chain uses TRBV18 with TRBJ2-7; D is perhaps TRBD1 (5 bases). Germline assignment: CDR1 KGHSH and CDR2 LQKENI. This CDR3 comprises 13 residues. V shed 3 bases and J shed 2 bases, with 8 bases lying between them. CDR3 sequence reads: CASSPSQAYEQYF. CDR3 DNA sequence: TGTGCCAGCTCACCTTCACAGGCCTACGAGCAGTACTTC.

J is TRBJ2-1 and V is TRBV6-4; TRBD1 agrees at 10 bases. J was trimmed by 6 bases and V by 0 bases; bases with no gene match: 2. The CDR3 totals 15 residues. Germline lookup yields CDR1 MRHNA and CDR2 SNTAGT. CDR3 sequence: CASSDSGTGANEQFF. CDR3 DNA: TGTGCCAGCAGTGACTCTGGGACAGGGGCCAATGAGCAGTTCTTC.

J is TRBJ2-2 and V is TRBV5-4; tentative D call: TRBD1 (5 bases). The CDR3 consists of 15 residues. Per germline, CDR1 SGHNT and CDR2 YYREEE (reference sequence). V was pared by 2 bases and J by 0 bases, with 8 bases between. The CDR3 here is CASSLKQANTGELFF. CDR3 coding DNA: TGTGCCAGCAGCTTAAAACAGGCGAACACCGGGGAGCTGTTTTTT.

The rearrangement uses TRBV7-2 and TRBJ2-7; 12 nucleotides align to TRBD1. The CDR3 is made up of 15 amino acids. Losses at the gene ends were 2 bases for V and 4 bases for J; bases not matched to a gene: 3. Per the germline V gene, CDR1 is SGHTA and CDR2 is FQGNSA. CDR3 sequence reads: CASSLTGQGAYEQYF. In nucleotides, the CDR3 is TGTGCCAGCAGCTTAACGGGACAGGGGGCTTACGAGCAGTACTTC.

This clone was detected only a few times. V usage is TRBV28 and J usage is TRBJ2-2, with unresolved D. The germline V and J ends were trimmed by 11 bases and 9 bases, with 10 bases remaining between them. Germline-derived CDR1 and CDR2 are MDHEN and SYDVKM. The CDR3 length is 10 residues. CDR3 nucleotide sequence: TGTGCCGGCCCTTCGTGGGAGCTGTTTTTT. Translation: CAGPSWELFF.

The chain joins TRBV6-4 to TRBJ2-7; D possibly corresponds to TRBD1 (5 bases). Germline CDR1 MRHNA, CDR2 SNTAGT. V lost 4 bases, J lost 0 bases, and 16 bases lay in between. This CDR3 has 16 residues. The CDR3 DNA follows: TGTGCCAGCAGTGCAGCTCGGGCAGGGAACTCCTACGAGCAGTACTTC. It translates to CASSAARAGNSYEQYF.

The chain links TRBV7-2 to TRBJ1-4; D is unclear. The CDR3 loop spans 16 amino acids. Per germline, CDR1 SGHTA and CDR2 FQGNSA. V was cut by 2 bases and J by 2 bases, with 12 bases left in between. CDR3 coding DNA: TGTGCCAGCAGCTTAAGCCCCCTCGGCACTAATGAAAAACTGTTTTTT. Encoded protein: CASSLSPLGTNEKLFF. The full variable domain, in which reference TRBV7-2 and TRBJ1-4 provide the parts outside the CDR3, is GAGVSQSPSNKVTEKGKDVELRCDPISGHTALYWYRQSLGQGLEFLIYFQGNSAPDKSGLPSDRFSAERTGGSVSTLTIQRTQQEDSAVYLCASSLSPLGTNEKLFFGSGTQLSVL.

The CDR3 coding sequence is TGTGCCAGCAGTTCGAGACAGGGCTACGAGCAGTACTTC. The encoded protein is CASSSRQGYEQYF. The V and J genes are TRBV25-1 and TRBJ2-7, with 7 bases that match TRBD1. Germline V lookup: CDR1 MGHDK, CDR2 SYGVNS. The CDR3 is made up of 13 amino acids. The V segment lost 5 bases and the J segment 3 bases; nucleotides outside the gene matches: 4.

V and J are TRBV7-2 and TRBJ2-7, with 10 bases matching TRBD1. Losses at the gene ends were 1 base for V and 9 bases for J; bases not matched to a gene: 9. CDR3 length equals 15 residues. Germline V gene lookup returns CDR1 SGHTA and CDR2 FQGNSA. The CDR3 sequence: CASSLEGTGARGQYF. The CDR3 bases are TGTGCCAGCAGCTTAGAGGGGACAGGGGCCCGCGGGCAGTACTTC.

This chain links TRBV9 with TRBJ2-7, with TRBD1 matching 9 bases. The CDR3 totals 15 residues. The V segment lost 3 bases and the J segment 6 bases; nucleotides outside the gene matches: 10. The germline CDR1 and CDR2 sequences are SGDLS and YYNGEE. CDR3 loop: CASSAGQGFVREQYF. CDR3 bases: TGTGCCAGCAGCGCGGGACAGGGATTCGTGCGCGAGCAGTACTTC.

The rearrangement joins TRBV2 to TRBJ2-2; no definite D call. The CDR3 spans 14 residues. Germline V gene lookup returns CDR1 SNHLY and CDR2 FYNNEI. V gave up 6 bases and J gave up 2 bases, with 10 bases separating them. The CDR3 DNA reads TGTGCCAGCAGCTCGACTGGAAACACCGGGGAGCTGTTTTTT. This gives the protein CASSSTGNTGELFF.

The chain uses TRBV4-3 and TRBJ1-5, with D possibly TRBD1 on 5 matching bases. Germline-derived CDR1 and CDR2 are LGHNA and YSLEER. The V gene lost 0 bases and the J gene lost 4 bases, with 10 bases spanning the gap. This CDR3 spans 15 amino acids. DNA of the CDR3: TGCGCCAGCAGCCAAGAGGTCTCAGGGAATCAGCCCCAGCATTTT. Encoded protein: CASSQEVSGNQPQHF.

The CDR3 bases are TGCGCCAGCAGCTCGGGACTAGCGGGCGTCCAGAGGGAGCTGTTTTTT. As protein: CASSSGLAGVQRELFF. The V gene is TRBV5-1, the J gene TRBJ2-2; 12 bases are a match to TRBD2. The CDR3 extends over 16 amino acids. V trimming: 3 bases; J trimming: 9 bases; junction bases outside the gene matches: 9. CDR1 and CDR2 from the germline V gene are SGHRS and YFSETQ.

The CDR3 is CASSDYGYGNTEAFF. The DNA of the CDR3 is TGTGCCAGCAGTGACTATGGGTACGGGAACACTGAAGCTTTCTTT. The chain carries TRBV6-1 and TRBJ1-1; D gene ambiguous. Germline V gives CDR1 MNHNS, CDR2 SASEGT. CDR3 length equals 15 residues. The V gene lost 3 bases and the J gene lost 1 base, with 12 bases spanning the gap.

V gene TRBV5-6 combines with J gene TRBJ1-5, with D unresolved. Germline V gives CDR1 SGHDT, CDR2 YYEEEE. The CDR3 sequence is 15 residues long. V gave up 0 bases and J gave up 4 bases, with 11 bases separating them. Here the CDR3 reads CASSLGQLENQPQHF. CDR3 nucleotide sequence: TGTGCCAGCAGCTTGGGGCAGCTTGAGAATCAGCCCCAGCATTTT.

In its sample, this clone was seen once. The chain recombines TRBV29-1 with TRBJ2-1; D ambiguous. The V end was cut by 7 bases, the J end by 0 bases, with 16 bases between. This CDR3 region has 15 residues. CDR1 and CDR2 (germline): SQVTM, ANQGSEA. The CDR3, as DNA: TGCAGCGCCTCCGCAGGCGCCAGCTCCTACAATGAGCAGTTCTTC. This encodes CSASAGASSYNEQFF.

This chain links TRBV5-1 with TRBJ2-2; D remains ambiguous. Germline CDR1 SGHRS, CDR2 YFSETQ. CDR3 length equals 15 residues. The V gene lost 0 bases and the J gene lost 1 base, with 7 bases spanning the gap. CDR3 protein: CASSLVAVNTGELFF. CDR3 in DNA: TGCGCCAGCAGCTTGGTGGCAGTGAACACCGGGGAGCTGTTTTTT.

The chain joins TRBV7-8 to TRBJ1-3; D remains ambiguous. Germline CDR1 is SGHVS and CDR2 is FQNEAQ. The CDR3 extends over 16 amino acids. Trimming took off 1 base at V and 0 bases at J, with 10 bases between the two ends. Written as DNA, the CDR3 is TGTGCCAGCAGCTTAGTAGCAGGTTTCTCTGGAAACACCATATATTTT. This codes for CASSLVAGFSGNTIYF.

The chain links TRBV7-2 to TRBJ1-4; D not resolved. V lost 5 bases and J 12 bases, leaving 22 bases between the germline ends. The length of the CDR3 is 15 residues. The V gene's germline CDR1 is SGHTA and CDR2 FQGNSA. CDR3 sequence: CASSLQVDSSLELFF. In nucleotides, the CDR3 is TGTGCCAGCAGCCTCCAGGTGGATTCGAGTCTGGAACTGTTTTTT.

V gene TRBV7-3 combines with J gene TRBJ1-2; D ambiguous. V was cut by 5 bases and J by 3 bases, with 19 bases left in between. In germline, CDR1 is SGHTA, CDR2 FQGTGA. CDR3 size: 16 residues. CDR3 region: CASSPRGRASDYGYTF. DNA of the CDR3: TGTGCCAGCAGCCCCCGTGGGAGGGCTTCGGACTATGGCTACACCTTC.

The V and J genes are TRBV10-3 and TRBJ2-5, with TRBD1 matching over 9 bases. After removal of 3 bases from V and 5 bases from J, the junction contained 7 bases not matched to a gene. The CDR3 runs 15 residues. CDR1 is ENHRY, CDR2 SYGVKD, per germline. The CDR3 sequence is CAISDNRGPGETQYF. The CDR3 bases are TGTGCCATCAGTGACAACAGGGGGCCAGGGGAGACCCAGTACTTC.

V and J are TRBV4-1 and TRBJ2-5, with 9 bases identical to TRBD2. Germline V gives CDR1 MGHRA, CDR2 YSYEKL. The ends lost 1 base at V and 4 bases at J; junction bases unmatched: 4. The CDR3 has 15 amino acids. Here the CDR3 reads CASSQVAGGRETQYF. The CDR3 DNA follows: TGCGCCAGCAGCCAAGTGGCGGGAGGGCGAGAGACCCAGTACTTC.

The chain combines TRBV7-2 with TRBJ1-5; maybe TRBD1 (5 bases). This CDR3 contains 15 residues. Germline V gives CDR1 SGHTA, CDR2 FQGNSA. V shed 5 bases and J shed 7 bases, with 18 bases lying between them. The DNA for the CDR3 is TGTGCCAGCAGCCCAGGGACGGGGCCGGGACAGCCCCAGCATTTT. Encoded protein: CASSPGTGPGQPQHF.